This T cell receptor (beta chain) is from a study of blood T cell repertoires in COVID-19. Turning to the study itself: Some COVID-19 samples were acute and others convalescent; all came from the United States, Italy and Spain.

A Seattle source enrolled patients during active infection and followed them longitudinally. Authors' processing steps: Estimation of nucleated cell counts relied on the amplification of reference gene primers. Only in-frame clones appear in the TCRdb table, and some are missing; sequencing was by immunoSEQ multiplex PCR. D and trimming were read from the DNA, whereas the V and J calls and clone size are those reported in that table. The repertoire holds about 140,000 clones, 84% seen once, with approximately 8.9% in the top ten. The clonotype was recovered from a man aged 25-45 years with COVID-19, enrolled during active disease. The sample consisted of peripheral blood.

CDR3 sequence: CASRPGQGGILHF. The CDR3 nucleotides read TGTGCCAGCAGACCTGGACAGGGCGGTATCCTCCACTTT. The gene calls are TRBV12-3 or TRBV12-4 and TRBJ1-6; TRBD1 agrees at 8 bases. The V and J ends lost 6 bases and 15 bases, in that order; junction bases with no gene match: 10. The CDR3 totals 13 residues.